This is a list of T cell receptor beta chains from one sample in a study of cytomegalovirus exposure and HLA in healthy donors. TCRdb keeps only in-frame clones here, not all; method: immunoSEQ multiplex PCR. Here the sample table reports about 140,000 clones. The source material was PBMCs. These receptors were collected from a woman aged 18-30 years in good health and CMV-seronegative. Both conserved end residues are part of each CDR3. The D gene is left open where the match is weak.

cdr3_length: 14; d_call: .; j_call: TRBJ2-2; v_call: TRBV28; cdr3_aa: CASRPGQPTGELFF; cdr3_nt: TGTGCCAGCAGGCCGGGACAACCCACCGGGGAGCTGTTTTTT
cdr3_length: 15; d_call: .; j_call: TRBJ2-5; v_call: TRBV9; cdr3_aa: CASSALDSLKETQYF; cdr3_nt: TGTGCCAGCAGCGCCCTGGACAGCCTAAAAGAGACCCAGTACTTC
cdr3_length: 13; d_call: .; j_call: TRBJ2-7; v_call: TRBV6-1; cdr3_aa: CASSLPLGSEQYF; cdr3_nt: TGTGCCAGCAGCTTACCCCTAGGTAGCGAGCAGTACTTC
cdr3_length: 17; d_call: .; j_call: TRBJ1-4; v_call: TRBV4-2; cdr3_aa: CASSHAKGAAGKEKLFF; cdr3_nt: TGTGCCAGCAGCCATGCTAAGGGTGCAGCGGGGAAGGAAAAACTGTTTTTT
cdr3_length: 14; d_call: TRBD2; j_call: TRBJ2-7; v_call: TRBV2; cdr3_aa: CASRRGGHTYEQYF; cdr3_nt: TGTGCCAGCAGACGCGGGGGTCATACCTACGAGCAGTACTTC
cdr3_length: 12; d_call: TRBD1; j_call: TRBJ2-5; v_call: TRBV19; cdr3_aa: CASRQGAGTQYF; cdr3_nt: TGTGCCAGTAGGCAGGGGGCGGGGACCCAGTACTTC
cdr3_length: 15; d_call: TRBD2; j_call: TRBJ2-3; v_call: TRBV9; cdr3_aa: CASSVSGRAGDTQYF; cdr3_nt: TGTGCCAGCAGCGTTAGCGGGAGGGCCGGAGATACGCAGTATTTT
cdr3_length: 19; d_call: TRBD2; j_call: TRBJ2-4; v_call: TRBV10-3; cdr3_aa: CAISESERGPSIAKNIQYF; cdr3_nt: TGTGCCATCAGTGAGTCAGAGCGGGGGCCTTCGATAGCCAAAAACATTCAGTACTTC
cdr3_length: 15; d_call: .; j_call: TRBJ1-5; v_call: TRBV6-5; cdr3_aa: CASSYSRFEYQPQHF; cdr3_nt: TGTGCCAGCAGTTACTCGCGTTTTGAATACCAGCCCCAGCATTTT
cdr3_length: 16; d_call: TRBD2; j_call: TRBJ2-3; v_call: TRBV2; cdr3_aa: CASSEGLAGTGDTQYF; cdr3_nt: TGTGCCAGCAGTGAAGGACTAGCGGGGACGGGTGATACGCAGTATTTT
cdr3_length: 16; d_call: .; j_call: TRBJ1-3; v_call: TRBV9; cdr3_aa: CASSVGDPIPGNTIYF; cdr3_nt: TGTGCCAGCAGCGTAGGAGATCCCATTCCCGGAAACACCATATATTTT
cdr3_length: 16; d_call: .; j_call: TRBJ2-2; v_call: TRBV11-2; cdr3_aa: CASSFGQFSNTGELFF; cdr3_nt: TGTGCCAGCAGCTTTGGACAGTTCTCGAACACCGGGGAGCTGTTTTTT
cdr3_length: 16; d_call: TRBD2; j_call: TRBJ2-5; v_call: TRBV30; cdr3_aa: CAWNRRLAGAQETQYF; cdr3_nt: TGTGCCTGGAACCGGCGACTAGCGGGCGCACAAGAGACCCAGTACTTC
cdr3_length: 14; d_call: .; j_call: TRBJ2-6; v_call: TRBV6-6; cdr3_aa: CASSSSPGANVLTF; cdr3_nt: TGTGCCAGCAGTTCGTCCCCTGGGGCCAACGTCCTGACTTTC
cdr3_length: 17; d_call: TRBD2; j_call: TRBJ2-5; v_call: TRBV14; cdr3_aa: CASSQGLAGGYQETQYF; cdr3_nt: TGTGCCAGCAGCCAAGGACTAGCGGGAGGGTACCAAGAGACCCAGTACTTC
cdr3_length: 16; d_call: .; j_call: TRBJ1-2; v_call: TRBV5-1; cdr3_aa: CASSLANGREAGGYTF; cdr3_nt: TGCGCCAGCAGCTTGGCAAACGGCCGGGAGGCAGGCGGCTACACCTTC
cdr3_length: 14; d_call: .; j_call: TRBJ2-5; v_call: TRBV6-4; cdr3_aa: CASILGGDEETQYF; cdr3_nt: TGTGCCAGCATTCTAGGAGGAGATGAAGAGACCCAGTACTTC
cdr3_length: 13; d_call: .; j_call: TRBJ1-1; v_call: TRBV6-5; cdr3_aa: CASSKTGNTEAFF; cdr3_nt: TGTGCCAGCAGCAAAACAGGGAACACTGAAGCTTTCTTT
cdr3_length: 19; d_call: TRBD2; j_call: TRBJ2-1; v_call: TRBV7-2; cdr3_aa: CASSWPGLAGPRLYNEQFF; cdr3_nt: TGTGCCAGCAGCTGGCCGGGACTAGCGGGCCCTCGGTTATACAATGAGCAGTTCTTC
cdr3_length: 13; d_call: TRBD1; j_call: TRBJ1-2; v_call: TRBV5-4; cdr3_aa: CASRYGTEGGYTF; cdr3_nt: TGTGCCAGCAGGTACGGGACAGAAGGCGGCTACACCTTC
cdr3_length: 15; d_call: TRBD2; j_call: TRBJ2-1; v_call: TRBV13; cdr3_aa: CASSPSGRGYNEQFF; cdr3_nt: TGTGCCAGCAGCCCGAGCGGGAGGGGTTACAATGAGCAGTTCTTC
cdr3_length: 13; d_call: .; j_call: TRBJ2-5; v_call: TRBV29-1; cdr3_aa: CSGGAGTRETQYF; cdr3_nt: TGCAGCGGTGGGGCCGGGACAAGGGAGACCCAGTACTTC
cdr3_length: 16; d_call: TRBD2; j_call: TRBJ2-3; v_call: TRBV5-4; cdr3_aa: CASSSAGGPSADTQYF; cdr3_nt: TGTGCCAGCAGCTCGGCGGGAGGGCCAAGCGCAGATACGCAGTATTTT
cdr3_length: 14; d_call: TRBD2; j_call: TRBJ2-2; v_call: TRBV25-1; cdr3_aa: CASSDLRLAGELFF; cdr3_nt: TGTGCCAGCAGTGACCTTAGACTAGCGGGGGAGCTGTTTTTT
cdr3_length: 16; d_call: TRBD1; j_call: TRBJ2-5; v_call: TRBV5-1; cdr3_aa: CASSQDRTGGGETQYF; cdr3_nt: TGCGCCAGCAGCCAAGATAGGACAGGGGGCGGTGAGACCCAGTACTTC
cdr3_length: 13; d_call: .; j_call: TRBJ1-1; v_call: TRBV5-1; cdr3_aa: CASSLGQLTEAFF; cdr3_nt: TGCGCCAGCAGCTTGGGACAGTTGACTGAAGCTTTCTTT
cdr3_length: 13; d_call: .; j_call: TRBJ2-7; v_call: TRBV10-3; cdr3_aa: CTISEQEGYEQYF; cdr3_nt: TGTACCATCAGTGAACAGGAGGGATACGAGCAGTACTTC
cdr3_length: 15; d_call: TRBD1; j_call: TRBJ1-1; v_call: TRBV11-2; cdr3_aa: CASSLGDRVNTEAFF; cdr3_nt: TGTGCCAGCAGCTTAGGCGACAGGGTGAACACTGAAGCTTTCTTT
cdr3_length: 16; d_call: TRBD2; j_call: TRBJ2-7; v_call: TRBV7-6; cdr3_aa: CASSSGASGSGDEQYF; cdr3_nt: TGTGCCAGCAGCTCAGGGGCAAGCGGGAGTGGCGACGAGCAGTACTTC
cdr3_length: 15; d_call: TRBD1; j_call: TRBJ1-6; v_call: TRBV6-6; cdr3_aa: CASSDRQGADSPLHF; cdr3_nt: TGTGCCAGCAGTGATCGACAGGGGGCTGATTCACCCCTCCACTTT
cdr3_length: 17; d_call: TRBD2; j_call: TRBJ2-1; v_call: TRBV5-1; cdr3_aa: CASSKGLAGGPDNEQFF; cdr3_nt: TGCGCCAGCAGCAAGGGACTAGCGGGAGGGCCAGACAATGAGCAGTTCTTC
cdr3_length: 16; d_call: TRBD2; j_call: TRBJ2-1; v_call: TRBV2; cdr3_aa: CASRRRTSQGFNEQFF; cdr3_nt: TGTGCCAGCAGGCGCAGGACTAGCCAGGGCTTCAATGAGCAGTTCTTC
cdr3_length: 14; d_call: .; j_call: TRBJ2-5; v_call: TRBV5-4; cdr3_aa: CASSLVQTQETQYF; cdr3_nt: TGTGCCAGCAGCTTGGTTCAGACTCAAGAGACCCAGTACTTC
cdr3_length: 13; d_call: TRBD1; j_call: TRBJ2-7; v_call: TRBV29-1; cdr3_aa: CSVAQGAVYEQYF; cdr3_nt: TGCAGCGTCGCACAGGGGGCGGTTTACGAGCAGTACTTC
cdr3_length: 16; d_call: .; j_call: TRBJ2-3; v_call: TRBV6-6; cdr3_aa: CASSPLNTGYTDTQYF; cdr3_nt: TGTGCCAGCAGTCCCTTGAATACAGGTTACACAGATACGCAGTATTTT
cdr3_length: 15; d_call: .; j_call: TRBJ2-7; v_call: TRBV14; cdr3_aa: CASSQGVIETYEQYF; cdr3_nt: TGTGCCAGCAGCCAAGGTGTCATAGAGACCTACGAGCAGTACTTC
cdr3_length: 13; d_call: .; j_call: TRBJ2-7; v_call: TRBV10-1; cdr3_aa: CASSGQPPHEQYF; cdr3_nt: TGCGCCAGCAGTGGACAGCCGCCTCACGAGCAGTACTTC
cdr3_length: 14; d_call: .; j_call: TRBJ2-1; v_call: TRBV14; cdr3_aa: CASSQASQYNEQFF; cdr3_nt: TGTGCCAGCAGCCAAGCGTCGCAGTACAATGAGCAGTTCTTC
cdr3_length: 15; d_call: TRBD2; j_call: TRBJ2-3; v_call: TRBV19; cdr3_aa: CASSSLLAGVDTQYF; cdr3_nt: TGTGCCAGTAGTTCGCTCCTAGCGGGAGTAGATACGCAGTATTTT
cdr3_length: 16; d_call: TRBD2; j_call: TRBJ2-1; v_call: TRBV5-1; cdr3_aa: CASSLEALPRGGEQFF; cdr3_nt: TGCGCCAGCAGCTTGGAGGCACTCCCTCGGGGGGGTGAGCAGTTCTTC
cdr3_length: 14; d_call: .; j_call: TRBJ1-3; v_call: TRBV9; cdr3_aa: CASSVAGTGNTIYF; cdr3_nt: TGTGCCAGCAGCGTAGCAGGGACTGGAAACACCATATATTTT
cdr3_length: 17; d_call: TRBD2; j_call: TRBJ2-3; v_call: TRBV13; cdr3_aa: CASSLRPTSGGADTQYF; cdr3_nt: TGTGCCAGCAGCTTACGACCTACTAGCGGGGGGGCAGATACGCAGTATTTT
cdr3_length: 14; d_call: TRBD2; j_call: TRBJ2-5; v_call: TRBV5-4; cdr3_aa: CASSLVGGGETQYF; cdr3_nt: TGTGCCAGCAGCTTGGTCGGGGGAGGGGAGACCCAGTACTTC
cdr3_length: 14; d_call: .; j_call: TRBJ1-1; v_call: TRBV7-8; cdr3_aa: CASSSREGDTEAFF; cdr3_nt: TGTGCCAGCAGCTCCCGGGAGGGGGACACTGAAGCTTTCTTT